The clone carrying this T cell receptor beta chain was recorded many times. These data come from a study of spatial heterogeneity in lung cancer. The CDR3 sequence is 10 residues long. V lost 10 bases and J 5 bases, leaving 8 bases between the germline ends. The germline gives CDR1 SEHNR, CDR2 FQNEAQ (reference sequence). The time point: sample taken at primary tumor resection. TCRdb reanalysed the 5' RACE reads using MiXCR and keeps one entry per CDR3 protein. This table holds about 38,000 distinct CDR3 sequences, 6.5% to 9% found once. The sample here was PBMCs, taken at surgery. The sequence was obtained from a male donor with early-stage non-small cell lung cancer. V is TRBV7-9 and J is TRBJ2-5; no reliable D call. CDR3 DNA: TGTGCCACTCAAGGGGAGACCCAGTACTTC. Translated, it gives CATQGETQYF. Full variable domain (outside the CDR3, taken from reference TRBV7-9 and TRBJ2-5): DTGVSQNPRHKITKRGQNVTFRCDPISEHNRLYWYRQTLGQGPEFLTYFQNEAQLEKSRLLSDRFSAERPKGSFSTLEIQRTEQGDSAMYLCATQGETQYFGPGTRLLVL.